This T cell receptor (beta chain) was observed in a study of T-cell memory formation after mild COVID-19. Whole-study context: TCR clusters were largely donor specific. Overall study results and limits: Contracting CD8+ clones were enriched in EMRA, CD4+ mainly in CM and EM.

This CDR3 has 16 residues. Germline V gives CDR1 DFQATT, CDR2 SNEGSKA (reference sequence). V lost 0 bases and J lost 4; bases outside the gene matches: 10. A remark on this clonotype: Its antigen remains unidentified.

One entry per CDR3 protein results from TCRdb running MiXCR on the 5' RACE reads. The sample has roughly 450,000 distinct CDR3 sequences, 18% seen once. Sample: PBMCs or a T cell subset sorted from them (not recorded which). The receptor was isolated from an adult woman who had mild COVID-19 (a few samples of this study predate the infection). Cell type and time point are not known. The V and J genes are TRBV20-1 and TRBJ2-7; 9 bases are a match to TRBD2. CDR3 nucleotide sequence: TGCAGTGCTAGAGAGATGGGTCTAGCGGGAACGTACGAGCAGTACTTC. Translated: CSAREMGLAGTYEQYF.